Listed here is a single T cell receptor (beta chain). As yet, its antigen is unknown. The sample comes from a study of identical twins. Study-wide results and caveats: A cross-sectional statistical analysis, not follow-up of the same donors, supported the conclusions.

Addition of a universal primer site occurred through template switching, and cDNA carried unique molecular identifiers. TCRdb recomputed calls from the 5' RACE reads with MiXCR, one row per CDR3 protein. The sample shows fewer than 250,000 distinct CDR3 sequences, roughly 15% of them seen only once. The trim removed 3 bases at V and 3 bases at J, leaving 7 bases unmatched. CDR1 and CDR2 from the germline V gene are MNHEY and SVGAGI. This CDR3 contains 15 residues. This sample was shared with a second study, whose subject was T cells expressing NK-cell markers. This second study notes: Restriction of the sorted population to alpha-beta TCR T cells was achieved in several experiments with an anti-gamma-delta TCR antibody.

Sequenced material: CD8+ T cells sorted from blood. The rearrangement links TRBV6-5 to TRBJ2-7, with TRBD1 identical over 8 bases. The sequence was collected from a woman between 18 and 29 years old in good health. The CDR3 region is CASSYSRQGNYEQYF. CDR3 in DNA: TGTGCCAGCAGTTATTCGAGACAGGGGAACTACGAGCAGTACTTC.